Reported below is one TCR beta chain. Its specificity is not known. Generated by immunoSEQ multiplex PCR, the TCRdb table keeps only in-frame clones and is missing some. The sample lists under 200,000 clones; over 85% were seen once. This entry is derived from a study of cytomegalovirus exposure and HLA in healthy donors. Separate from the approximately 650-subject first cohort, the roughly 120-subject validation cohort was the one that the donors belonged to. Germline lookup yields CDR1 MGHRA and CDR2 YSYEKL. V gave up 3 bases and J gave up 8 bases; unmatched junction bases: 5. CDR3 length equals 14 residues. Study-level results: Researchers counted approximately 160 TCR beta chains as cytomegalovirus-associated.

V is TRBV4-1 and J is TRBJ2-1; 9 bases are a match to TRBD2. Sample: PBMCs. The source of this sequence is a man between 18 and 35 years old in good health and CMV-seropositive. The CDR3 DNA is TGCGCCAGCAGCCAGGCCGGGACTAGCTATGAGCAGTTCTTC. As protein: CASSQAGTSYEQFF.